The source of this TCR beta chain is a study of radiotherapy plus CTLA-4 blockade in lung cancer. Findings and limits, study-wide: Tumor-origin TCR clones grew in blood after radiotherapy plus ipilimumab.

J lost 4 bases, V lost 1 base, and 9 bases had no gene match. The CDR3 has 15 amino acids. Germline V lookup: CDR1 SQVTM, CDR2 ANQGSEA. Method: immunoSEQ multiplex PCR; TCRdb's copy keeps in-frame clones and lacks some. The sample includes roughly 39,000 clones, about three quarters of them seen just once. In chemo-refractory metastatic non-small-cell lung cancer, patients got ipilimumab CTLA-4 blockade together with focal radiation. With respect to this clone: Its antigen is currently unknown.

V gene TRBV29-1 combines with J gene TRBJ2-5, with 7 bases lining up with TRBD1. The origin of this receptor is a human donor with non-small cell lung cancer who had stable disease on radiotherapy plus ipilimumab. The sequenced sample was peripheral blood, obtained from a patient treated with radiotherapy plus ipilimumab. This chain's CDR3 is CSVEATTGSVETQYF. CDR3 in DNA: TGCAGCGTTGAAGCCACGACAGGGTCGGTAGAGACCCAGTACTTC.